One and the same sample provided the 19 T cell receptor beta chains below, sequenced in a study of blood T cell repertoires in COVID-19 (dated by TCRdb to 2018 to 2020). Library preparation was by the immunoSEQ multiplex PCR assay. As stored in TCRdb, this immuneACCESS dataset retains in-frame rearrangements with V and J assigned. A fraction of the clones does not appear; measured against another copy, unresolved V genes explain less than half of the discrepancy, and the remainder lacks a known reason. The sample table records a few hundred thousand clones; more than 75% of these occur just once. The ten top clones hold roughly 1.6% of the sample. Source material: peripheral blood. The receptors derive from a woman aged 50 to 60 with acute or convalescent COVID-19.

This chain links TRBV30 with TRBJ1-4, with TRBD1 matching 8 bases. The V gene end was trimmed by 3 bases and the J gene end by 3 bases; junction bases not matched to a gene: 6. This CDR3 is 15 amino acids long. In germline, CDR1 is GTSNPN, CDR2 SVGIG (reference sequence). The CDR3 protein is CAWSDRGRANEKLFF. The CDR3 nucleotides are TGTGCCTGGAGCGACAGGGGTAGGGCTAATGAAAAACTGTTTTTT. The whole variable domain, remainder taken from reference TRBV30 and TRBJ1-4, is SQTIHQWPATLVQPVGSPLSLECTVEGTSNPNLYWYRQAAGRGLQLLFYSVGIGQISSEVPQNLSASRPQDRQFILSSKKLLLSDSGFYLCAWSDRGRANEKLFFGSGTQLSVL.

V and J are TRBV19 and TRBJ2-1; TRBD2 aligns across 7 bases. Looked up from germline, CDR1 is LNHDA and CDR2 is SQIVND (reference sequence). The CDR3 loop spans 16 amino acids. The V segment lost 3 bases and the J segment 8 bases; nucleotides outside the gene matches: 13. CDR3 in amino acids: CASSMNERGDSDEQFF. The CDR3 coding sequence is TGTGCCAGTAGTATGAATGAACGGGGGGATTCCGATGAGCAGTTCTTC.

The chain recombines TRBV11-2 with TRBJ2-7; perhaps TRBD2 as D (5 bases). The CDR3 runs to 13 residues. With 1 base removed from V and 1 base from J, the gap between germline ends came to 5 bases. Germline V gene lookup returns CDR1 SGHAT and CDR2 FQNNGV. The CDR3 DNA reads as TGTGCCAGCAGCTTAGGAGGGTCCTACGAGCAGTACTTC. It is translated as CASSLGGSYEQYF. The entire variable domain, with the rest obtained from reference TRBV11-2 and TRBJ2-7, is as follows: EAGVAQSPRYKIIEKRQSVAFWCNPISGHATLYWYQQILGQGPKLLIQFQNNGVVDDSQLPKDRFSAERLKGVDSTLKIQPAKLEDSAVYLCASSLGGSYEQYFGPGTRLTVT.

The rearrangement uses TRBV11-2 and TRBJ1-3; D might be TRBD1 (6 bases). Trimming removed 4 bases at V and 2 bases at J, with 6 bases between. Germline loops: CDR1 SGHAT, CDR2 FQNNGV. This CDR3 region has 13 residues. The chain's CDR3 is CASSSGAGNTIYF. The CDR3 bases are TGTGCCAGCAGCTCAGGGGCTGGAAACACCATATATTTT.

The chain carries TRBV6-1 and TRBJ2-5; 10 positions agree with TRBD1. There are 14 residues in the CDR3. Per germline, CDR1 MNHNS and CDR2 SASEGT. V was pared by 3 bases and J by 9 bases, with 7 bases of the junction left unmatched. The CDR3 loop is CASSEGGTGVAQYF. The CDR3 nucleotides are TGTGCCAGCAGTGAGGGTGGGACAGGGGTAGCCCAGTACTTC.

V is TRBV5-1 and J is TRBJ2-3, with a tentative D call TRBD1 (6 bases). Germline V lookup: CDR1 SGHRS, CDR2 YFSETQ. Trimming removed 2 bases from V and 4 bases from J, with 11 bases in between. This CDR3 has 14 residues. The CDR3 nucleotides are TGCGCCAGCAGCTTATCAAAGGGGGCAGATACGCAGTATTTT. As protein: CASSLSKGADTQYF.

This clone was seen a handful of times. The chain joins TRBV28 to TRBJ1-2; D uncertain. Trimming shortened V by 5 bases and J by 4 bases, and 8 bases separated the two germline ends. Germline-derived CDR1 and CDR2 are MDHEN and SYDVKM. The CDR3 totals 12 residues. Written as DNA, the CDR3 is TGTGCCAGCAGTACAGCCATCTATGGCTACACCTTC. Translated: CASSTAIYGYTF.

The genes are TRBV19 and TRBJ1-1; a weak D match, TRBD1 (6 bases). This CDR3 is 15 amino acids long. The V end was cut by 5 bases, the J end by 1 base, with 14 bases between. CDR1 LNHDA and CDR2 SQIVND come from the germline V gene (reference sequence). The CDR3 sequence is CASSWGGRSNTEAFF. CDR3 bases: TGTGCCAGTAGTTGGGGGGGCCGATCGAACACTGAAGCTTTCTTT.

The V and J genes are TRBV4-2 and TRBJ2-7; 9 bases are shared with TRBD1. Germline lookup yields CDR1 LGHNA and CDR2 YNFKEQ. This CDR3 contains 16 residues. The V gene end was trimmed by 0 bases and the J gene end by 2 bases; junction bases not matched to a gene: 5. The CDR3 region has the DNA TGTGCCAGCAGCCAAGATGGAGGACAGGGGACCTACGAGCAGTACTTC. This encodes CASSQDGGQGTYEQYF.

The chain joins TRBV27 to TRBJ2-5; 7 bases fit TRBD1. V shed 2 bases, J shed 5 bases, and the junction held 11 bases outside the gene matches. Germline assignment: CDR1 MNHEY and CDR2 SMNVEV (reference sequence). There are 16 residues in the CDR3. The CDR3 spells CASSLMGQGVRETQYF. The CDR3 DNA reads TGTGCCAGCAGTTTAATGGGGCAGGGGGTGAGGGAGACCCAGTACTTC.

V gene TRBV27 combines with J gene TRBJ1-1; 7 nucleotides line up with TRBD1. J was trimmed by 4 bases and V by 6 bases; bases with no gene match: 14. This CDR3 comprises 16 residues. Germline lookup yields CDR1 MNHEY and CDR2 SMNVEV (reference sequence). CDR3 DNA sequence: TGTGCCAGCAGGCCGGATCGGACCAGGGGGGCCACTGAAGCTTTCTTT. Translation: CASRPDRTRGATEAFF.

This clone occurred once. The J gene is TRBJ2-7, the V gene TRBV5-1; TRBD1 matches at 11 bases. The V gene's germline CDR1 is SGHRS and CDR2 YFSETQ. This CDR3 contains 17 residues. The junction had 12 bases not matched to a gene; V was cut back by 4 bases and J by 3 bases. The CDR3 DNA reads as TGCGCCAGCAGCAACCTCCGGGACAGGGGGTTAATCTACGAGCAGTACTTC. This codes for CASSNLRDRGLIYEQYF.

The rearrangement uses TRBV27 and TRBJ1-1; 7 positions match TRBD1. The CDR3 totals 15 residues. Germline V gene sequence: CDR1 MNHEY, CDR2 SMNVEV (reference sequence). J gave up 6 bases and V 5 bases, and 12 bases lay outside the gene matches. The CDR3 DNA reads as TGTGCCAGCAGTCCATCAGGGGGAAAGGTGTCTGAAGCTTTCTTT. It specifies CASSPSGGKVSEAFF.

This clone was detected a few times. The chain carries TRBV9 and TRBJ1-1, with TRBD1 matching 7 bases. CDR3 length: 15 residues. CDR1 is SGDLS, CDR2 YYNGEE, per germline. Trimming removed 3 bases from V and 1 base from J; junction bases left unmatched: 6. The CDR3 bases are TGTGCCAGCAGCGCCCGACAGGGTAGGAACACTGAAGCTTTCTTT. This encodes CASSARQGRNTEAFF.

This sequence joins TRBV9 and TRBJ2-2; 8 bases agree with TRBD2. V trimming: 3 bases; J trimming: 5 bases; junction bases outside the gene matches: 12. The CDR3 extends over 17 amino acids. In germline, CDR1 is SGDLS, CDR2 YYNGEE. The CDR3 loop is CASSAEGGTRGTGELFF. The CDR3 nucleotides read TGTGCCAGCAGCGCGGAGGGGGGGACTAGAGGGACCGGGGAGCTGTTTTTT.

The chain joins TRBV9 to TRBJ2-2, with TRBD1 identical over 9 bases. The CDR3 runs 16 residues. Germline V gene lookup returns CDR1 SGDLS and CDR2 YYNGEE. Trimming cost V 4 bases and J 7 bases; bases outside gene matches: 11. CDR3 sequence (DNA): TGTGCCAGCAGCCCCCGGACAGGGGCGTACCTCGGGGAGCTGTTTTTT. Translating it yields CASSPRTGAYLGELFF.

The chain has TRBV6-2 or TRBV6-3 and TRBJ1-4, with D unclear. There are 16 residues in the CDR3. With 2 bases removed from V and 10 bases from J, the gap between germline ends came to 20 bases. CDR1 and CDR2 from the germline V gene are MNHEY and SVGEGT. The chain's CDR3 is CASSYTGAGGGRKLFF. CDR3 in DNA: TGTGCCAGCAGTTACACGGGAGCAGGTGGCGGGCGAAAACTGTTTTTT.

The chain is built from TRBV6-5 and TRBJ1-6, with 7 bases lining up with TRBD1. CDR3 length: 13 residues. Trimming removed 10 bases from V and 6 bases from J; junction bases left unmatched: 6. Germline CDR1 MNHEY, CDR2 SVGAGI. The CDR3 DNA is TGTGCCACCGGGGACAGCCGTAATTCACCCCTCCACTTT. Translating gives CATGDSRNSPLHF.

The rearrangement uses TRBV7-3 and TRBJ1-3; a weak D match, TRBD1 (5 bases). The CDR3 length is 15 residues. V was trimmed by 5 bases and J by 0 bases, leaving 11 bases between them. CDR1 is SGHTA, CDR2 FQGTGA, per germline. The CDR3 sequence is CASSPRGGSGNTIYF. The CDR3 DNA follows: TGTGCCAGCAGCCCACGGGGGGGCTCTGGAAACACCATATATTTT.